Sequencing of this T cell receptor (beta chain) was carried out in a study of cytomegalovirus exposure and HLA in healthy donors. Primers: 60 Vbeta forward and 13 Jbeta reverse. Some clones are missing from TCRdb's copy, which holds only in-frame ones; the method was immunoSEQ multiplex PCR. Of some 130,000 clones listed, around 80% are singletons. In regard to this clone: The antigen remains undetermined.

Whole-study findings and limits: V- and J-gene trimming of TCR beta was linked (in a later analysis) to a missense DCLRE1C variant.

V dropped 11 bases and J dropped 3; count of bases not matched to a gene: 12. CDR3 length: 15 residues. Germline-derived CDR1 and CDR2 are SNHLY and FYNNEI. V gene TRBV2 combines with J gene TRBJ2-3, with TRBD2 matching 9 bases. The clonotype originates from a man aged 35 to 55 in good health and CMV-seropositive. Sequenced input: PBMCs. The CDR3 DNA sequence: TGTGCCTGTAGGGCGGAGCGGGAGGTGACAGATACGCAGTATTTT. This gives the protein CACRAEREVTDTQYF. Full variable domain (remainder filled in from reference TRBV2 and TRBJ2-3): EPEVTQTPSHQVTQMGQEVILRCVPISNHLYFYWYRQILGQKVEFLVSFYNNEISEKSEIFDDQFSVERPDGSNFTLKIRSTKLEDSAMYFCACRAEREVTDTQYFGPGTRLTVL.